The source of this TCR beta chain is a study of blood T cell repertoires in COVID-19. Clinical histories supplied by participants themselves formed the basis of cohort assignment. In the original analysis: By means of reference gene primer amplification, nucleated cell counts were estimated. The assay was immunoSEQ multiplex PCR, and TCRdb's table has in-frame clones only and misses some. The V and J calls and the clone size are those of that table, but D and trimming were determined from the DNA. The data show 130,000 to 150,000 clones, over 80% seen once. V was pared by 4 bases and J by 1 base, with 14 bases between. Germline-derived CDR1 and CDR2 are SGHRS and YFSETQ. CDR3 length equals 15 residues.

What was sequenced was PBMCs or T cells enriched from blood (not recorded which). This chain joins TRBV5-1 and TRBJ1-1, with TRBD1 as a possible D gene (5 bases). The clonotype was recovered from a man aged 55 to 70 who had recovered from COVID-19. The CDR3 reads CASSREGLTNTEAFF. The CDR3 DNA reads TGCGCCAGCAGCCGGGAGGGACTGACGAACACTGAAGCTTTCTTT.